The 18 T cell receptor beta chains presented below share a single source sample, sequenced in a study of T-cell memory formation after mild COVID-19. TCRdb called the 5' RACE reads again in MiXCR, with one record for every CDR3 protein. The data contain 250,000 to 300,000 distinct CDR3 sequences, 15% to 20% of them singletons. The sample consisted of PBMCs or a T cell subset sorted from them (not recorded which). Source of these receptors: a man younger than 30 who had mild COVID-19 (a few samples of this study predate the infection). Cell type and time point are not known.

Only a few counts were recorded for this clonotype. The rearrangement links TRBV4-1 to TRBJ2-3; D not certain. The CDR3 runs 14 residues. CDR1 is MGHRA, CDR2 YSYEKL, per germline. Trimming left V 4 bases short and J 1 base short, with 9 bases between. Written as DNA, the CDR3 is TGCGCCAGCAGCCTCACGGCCGGCACAGATACGCAGTATTTT. Amino acid sequence: CASSLTAGTDTQYF.

This clonotype was seen ten or more times. The chain links TRBV5-1 to TRBJ2-7; D is ambiguous. V was trimmed by 0 bases and J by 1 base, leaving 8 bases between them. The CDR3 loop spans 14 amino acids. From germline, CDR1 is SGHRS and CDR2 YFSETQ. The CDR3 DNA is TGCGCCAGCAGCTTGGACAGCGATTCCTACGAGCAGTACTTC. It translates to CASSLDSDSYEQYF.

The genes are TRBV10-3 and TRBJ1-2; TRBD1 agrees at 7 bases. CDR1 and CDR2 from the germline V gene are ENHRY and SYGVKD. The CDR3 sequence is 13 residues long. With V trimmed by 9 bases and J by 7 bases, 11 bases remained unmatched. CDR3 sequence: CAIQGVGTSGYTF. The CDR3 DNA follows: TGTGCCATTCAGGGGGTTGGGACCTCTGGCTACACCTTC.

This clonotype was seen only a few times. V is TRBV12-3 or TRBV12-4 and J is TRBJ2-7; TRBD1 or TRBD2 may be the D gene (5 bases each). V lost 6 bases, J lost 4 bases, and 10 bases lay in between. The CDR3 covers 12 residues. The CDR3 DNA reads as TGTGCCAGCAGAGGGGACGGTTACGAGCAGTACGTC. Translated, it gives CASRGDGYEQYV.

This clonotype came up once. This chain links TRBV19 with TRBJ1-5; TRBD1 agrees at 8 bases. V lost 1 base to trimming and J lost 0 bases; unmatched junction nucleotides: 8. The CDR3 has 18 residues. CDR1 is LNHDA, CDR2 SQIVND, per germline (reference sequence). CDR3 sequence: CASSIVHRGDYSNQPQHF. As DNA, the CDR3 is TGTGCCAGTAGTATAGTTCACAGGGGGGATTATAGCAATCAGCCCCAGCATTTT.

The V call is TRBV29-1, the J call TRBJ1-1; D perhaps matches TRBD1 (5 bases). Trimming removed 7 bases at V and 11 bases at J, with 17 bases between. This CDR3 has 11 amino acids. Germline lookup yields CDR1 SQVTM and CDR2 ANQGSEA. The CDR3 nucleotides read TGCAGCGCTGGCCGGGGCGGGGCGGCTTTCTTT. It translates to CSAGRGGAAFF.

This clonotype was detected a few times. The V and J genes are TRBV2 and TRBJ2-5; 8 bases match TRBD1. The CDR3 is 13 residues long. Germline V gene sequence: CDR1 SNHLY, CDR2 FYNNEI. The junction had 5 bases not matched to a gene; V was cut back by 7 bases and J by 4 bases. CDR3 sequence (DNA): TGTGCCAGCACCGGACAGGGACGAGAGACCCAGTACTTC. It is translated as CASTGQGRETQYF.

The chain couples TRBV19 to TRBJ1-5; D ambiguous. Germline V gives CDR1 LNHDA, CDR2 SQIVND (reference sequence). Trimming pared 7 bases from V and 4 bases from J, leaving 17 bases between. The CDR3 is 15 amino acids. Here the CDR3 DNA reads TGTGCCAGTACCTTTGTTGGGCAGCTTAATCAGCCCCAGCATTTT. Translating it yields CASTFVGQLNQPQHF.

The chain is built from TRBV18 and TRBJ2-3; D may correspond to TRBD1 or TRBD2 (6 bases each). CDR1 and CDR2 (germline): KGHSH, LQKENI. V dropped 1 base and J dropped 4 bases, with 12 bases sitting between them. CDR3 length: 15 residues. The CDR3 loop is CASSPLSGAPDTQYF. In DNA, the CDR3 is TGTGCCAGCTCACCACTCTCGGGGGCCCCAGATACGCAGTATTTT.

The rearrangement uses TRBV27 and TRBJ1-2; 8 bases line up with TRBD1. J was trimmed by 6 bases and V by 2 bases; bases with no gene match: 2. The CDR3 spans 13 residues. Germline V gene lookup returns CDR1 MNHEY and CDR2 SMNVEV (reference sequence). As DNA, the CDR3 is TGTGCCAGCAGTTTAAACAGGGGGGATGGCTACACCTTC. As protein: CASSLNRGDGYTF.

This clonotype was seen a handful of times. The V and J genes are TRBV10-3 and TRBJ2-1; tentative D call: TRBD1 (5 bases). CDR1 and CDR2 (germline): ENHRY, SYGVKD. The V end was cut by 7 bases, the J end by 6 bases, with 13 bases between. This CDR3 has 13 residues. The CDR3 loop is CAITPGKGNEQFF. Written as DNA, the CDR3 is TGTGCCATCACCCCAGGGAAGGGCAATGAGCAGTTCTTC.

Notes on this clonotype: The junction shows a germline mismatch at one end, possibly a read error. The genes are TRBV2 and TRBJ2-1, with 10 bases matching TRBD1. The germline gives CDR1 SNHLY, CDR2 FYNNEI. This CDR3 spans 15 amino acids. The CDR3 DNA reads as TGTGCCAGCAGTGAGACAGGGGGCCTTTACAACGAGCAGTTCTTC. Translation: CASSETGGLYNEQFF.

This clonotype was seen a few times. The chain has TRBV5-1 and TRBJ1-5; a weak D match, TRBD1 (6 bases). CDR1 is SGHRS, CDR2 YFSETQ, per germline. The CDR3 totals 14 residues. Deletions cut 4 bases from V and 7 bases from J, with 15 bases between. CDR3 sequence reads: CASSPRGGQQPQHF. CDR3 DNA sequence: TGCGCCAGCAGCCCCCGGGGGGGGCAACAGCCCCAGCATTTT.

This clonotype has more than one count but fewer than ten. The chain links TRBV7-2 to TRBJ1-2; D is undetermined. The CDR3 is made up of 14 amino acids. Trimming pared 5 bases from V and 4 bases from J, leaving 14 bases between. Germline CDR1 is SGHTA and CDR2 is FQGNSA. CDR3 sequence: CASSPTWPSYGYTF. For the CDR3, the DNA is TGTGCCAGCAGCCCAACGTGGCCCTCCTATGGCTACACCTTC.

The chain joins TRBV28 to TRBJ2-2; the match to TRBD1 covers 8 bases. Germline assignment: CDR1 MDHEN and CDR2 SYDVKM. V trimming: 7 bases; J trimming: 5 bases; junction bases outside the gene matches: 12. The CDR3 is 16 residues long. CDR3 protein: CASTPPRDRRTGELFF. CDR3 nucleotides: TGTGCCAGCACCCCGCCCCGGGACAGGCGAACCGGGGAGCTGTTTTTT.

This chain joins TRBV24-1 and TRBJ1-5, with TRBD1 matching 8 bases. The CDR3 has 17 amino acids. Germline lookup yields CDR1 KGHDR and CDR2 SFDVKD. J gave up 7 bases and V 2 bases, and 12 bases lay outside the gene matches. This CDR3 reads CATSDSNRQGPAQPQHF. The CDR3 coding sequence is TGTGCCACCAGTGATTCAAACCGACAGGGGCCGGCCCAGCCCCAGCATTTT.

The V call is TRBV4-1, the J call TRBJ1-1, with 8 bases lining up with TRBD1. Germline V gene data show CDR1 as MGHRA and CDR2 as YSYEKL. CDR3 size: 16 residues. Losses at the gene ends were 0 bases for V and 1 base for J; bases not matched to a gene: 4. The chain's CDR3 is CASSQESGTGNTEAFF. The CDR3 DNA reads TGCGCCAGCAGCCAAGAGTCCGGGACAGGGAACACTGAAGCTTTCTTT.

CDR3 nucleotides: TGTGCCAGCAGCTTGTACGGCGGGGCCCCAGATACGCAGTATTTT. Protein product: CASSLYGGAPDTQYF. The chain joins TRBV5-6 to TRBJ2-3; tentatively, D is TRBD2 (6 bases). Looked up from germline, CDR1 is SGHDT and CDR2 is YYEEEE. The ends were cut back, 1 base at V and 4 bases at J, with 13 bases in the middle. The length of the CDR3 is 15 residues.